This TCR beta chain was recorded in a study of Ad26.COV2.S vaccination and SARS-CoV-2 variants. General study results and limits: Spike-specific CD8+ and CD4+ T cell responses reportedly showed substantial breadth after vaccination. The analyses of TCR breadth and depth may have understated the size of total T cell responses.

Specified treatment: approximately 18 received Ad26.COV2.S at low or high dose, single or two shots; a few received placebo; per-sample allocation not given. After the first vaccine or placebo injection, samples were drawn on day 63. This clone was counted at least ten times. Its target is not known. This CDR3 is built from 14 residues. The ends lost 7 bases at V and 5 bases at J; junction bases unmatched: 5. CDR1 and CDR2 from the germline V gene are LNHDA and SQIVND (reference sequence). Here immunoSEQ multiplex PCR was the method, and the copy in TCRdb shows in-frame clones only, minus some. The sample records about 350,000 clones, 80% to 90% being singletons.

The material sequenced was peripheral blood, taken in a trial of Ad26.COV2.S vaccine versus placebo. The chain joins TRBV19 to TRBJ2-3; 11 nucleotides line up with TRBD2. This clonotype was sampled from a person aged 18 to 65 who received the Ad26.COV2.S COVID-19 vaccine or a placebo. The CDR3 bases are TGTGCCAGTAATCTAGCGGGGGGCCTAGATACGCAGTATTTT. This translates into CASNLAGGLDTQYF. Full variable domain (rest looked up from reference TRBV19 and TRBJ2-3): DGGITQSPKYLFRKEGQNVTLSCEQNLNHDAMYWYRQDPGQGLRLIYYSQIVNDFQKGDIAEGYSVSREKKESFPLTVTSAQKNPTAFYLCASNLAGGLDTQYFGPGTRLTVL.